This T cell receptor beta chain was sequenced during a study of Ad26.COV2.S vaccination and SARS-CoV-2 variants. Study details: Ad26.COV2.S arm of COV1001 included the donor. Intramuscular Ad26.COV2.S at 5x10^10 or 1x10^11 viral particles.

Broader study findings: Breadth of non-spike TCRs did not differ between vaccinees and placebo recipients.

CDR1 and CDR2 from the germline V gene are SGHTA and FQGNSA. V was pared by 1 base and J by 4 bases, with 11 bases between. The CDR3 covers 15 residues. Only in-frame clones appear in the TCRdb table, and some are missing; sequencing was by immunoSEQ multiplex PCR. The repertoire holds about 320,000 clones, 85% to 90% seen once, with less than 2% in the top ten. Treatment defined: about 20 received Ad26.COV2.S at low or high dose, single or two shots; roughly five received placebo; per-sample allocation not given. Sampling happened 63 days after the first vaccine or placebo injection. Recruitment in Boston yielded a donor of adult age, 18-55 years. As concerns this clone: The antigen remains unidentified.

The receptor was isolated from a person aged 18-60 years who received the Ad26.COV2.S COVID-19 vaccine or a placebo. This sample comprised peripheral blood, obtained in a trial of Ad26.COV2.S vaccine versus placebo. The chain links TRBV7-2 to TRBJ2-1, with D perhaps TRBD2 (7 bases). CDR3 sequence reads: CASSLEGGEYNEQFF. The CDR3 DNA follows: TGTGCCAGCAGCTTAGAGGGGGGGGAATACAATGAGCAGTTCTTC.